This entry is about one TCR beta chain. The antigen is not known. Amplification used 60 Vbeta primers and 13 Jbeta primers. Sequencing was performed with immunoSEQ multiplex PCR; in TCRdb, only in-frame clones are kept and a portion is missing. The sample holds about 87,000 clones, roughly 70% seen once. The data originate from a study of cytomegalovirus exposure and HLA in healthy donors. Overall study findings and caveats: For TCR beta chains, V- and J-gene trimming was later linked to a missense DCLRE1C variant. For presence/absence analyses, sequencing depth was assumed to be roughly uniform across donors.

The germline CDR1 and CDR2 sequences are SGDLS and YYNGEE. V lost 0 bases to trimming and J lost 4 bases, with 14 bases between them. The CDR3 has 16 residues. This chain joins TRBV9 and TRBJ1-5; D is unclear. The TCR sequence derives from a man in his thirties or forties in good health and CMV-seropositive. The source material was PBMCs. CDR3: CASSVGQGGRNQPQHF. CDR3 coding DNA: TGTGCCAGCAGCGTAGGCCAAGGAGGGAGGAATCAGCCCCAGCATTTT.